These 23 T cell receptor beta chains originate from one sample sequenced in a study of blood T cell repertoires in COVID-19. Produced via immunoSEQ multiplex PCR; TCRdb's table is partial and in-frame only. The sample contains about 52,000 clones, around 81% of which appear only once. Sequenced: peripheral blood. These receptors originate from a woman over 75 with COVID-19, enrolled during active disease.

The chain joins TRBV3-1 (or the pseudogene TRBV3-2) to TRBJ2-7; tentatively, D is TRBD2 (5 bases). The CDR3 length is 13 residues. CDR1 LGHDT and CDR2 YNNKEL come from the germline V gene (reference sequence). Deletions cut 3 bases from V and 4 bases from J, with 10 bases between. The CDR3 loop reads CASSQEVGYEQYF. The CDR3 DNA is TGTGCCAGCAGCCAGGAGGTGGGATACGAGCAGTACTTC.

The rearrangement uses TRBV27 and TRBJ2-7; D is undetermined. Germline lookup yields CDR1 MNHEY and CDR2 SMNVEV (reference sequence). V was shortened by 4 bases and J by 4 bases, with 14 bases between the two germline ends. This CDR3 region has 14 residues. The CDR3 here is CASSSGHPTYEQYF. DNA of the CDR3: TGTGCCAGCAGTTCAGGCCACCCAACTTACGAGCAGTACTTC.

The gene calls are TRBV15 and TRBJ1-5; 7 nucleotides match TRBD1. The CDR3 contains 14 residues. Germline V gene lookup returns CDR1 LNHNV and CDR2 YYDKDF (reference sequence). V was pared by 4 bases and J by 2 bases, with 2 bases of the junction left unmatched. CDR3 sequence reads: CATSTDRGNQPQHF. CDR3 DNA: TGTGCCACCAGCACAGACAGGGGCAATCAGCCCCAGCATTTT.

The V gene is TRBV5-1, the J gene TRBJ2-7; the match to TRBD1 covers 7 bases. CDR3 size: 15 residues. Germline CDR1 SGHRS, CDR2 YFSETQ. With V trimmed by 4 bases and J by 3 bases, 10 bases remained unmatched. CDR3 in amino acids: CASSLLGQEYYEQYF. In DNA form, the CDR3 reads TGCGCCAGCAGCCTACTCGGACAGGAATACTACGAGCAGTACTTC.

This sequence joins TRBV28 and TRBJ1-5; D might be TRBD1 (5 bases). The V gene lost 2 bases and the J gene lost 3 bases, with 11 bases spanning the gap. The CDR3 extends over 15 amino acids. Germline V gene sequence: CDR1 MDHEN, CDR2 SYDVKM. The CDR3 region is CASSLDSTSNQPQHF. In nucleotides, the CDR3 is TGTGCCAGCAGTTTAGACAGCACTTCCAATCAGCCCCAGCATTTT.

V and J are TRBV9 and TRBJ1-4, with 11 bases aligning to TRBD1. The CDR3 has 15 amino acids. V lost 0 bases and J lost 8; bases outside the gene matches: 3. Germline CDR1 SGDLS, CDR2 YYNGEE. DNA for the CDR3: TGTGCCAGCAGCGTAGGGGGACAGGGGGACGAAAAACTGTTTTTT. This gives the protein CASSVGGQGDEKLFF.

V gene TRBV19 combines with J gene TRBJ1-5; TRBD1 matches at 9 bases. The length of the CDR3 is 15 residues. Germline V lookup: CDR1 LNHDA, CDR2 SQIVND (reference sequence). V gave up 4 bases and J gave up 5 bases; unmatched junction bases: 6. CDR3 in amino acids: CASSRGDRVDQPQHF. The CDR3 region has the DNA TGTGCCAGTAGTAGGGGGGACAGGGTTGATCAGCCCCAGCATTTT.

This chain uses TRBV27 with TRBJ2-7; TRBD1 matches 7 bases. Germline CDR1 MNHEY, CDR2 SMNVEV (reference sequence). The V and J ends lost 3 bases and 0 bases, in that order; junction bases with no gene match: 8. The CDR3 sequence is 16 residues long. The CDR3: CASSFLTGVLSYEQYF. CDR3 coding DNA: TGTGCCAGCAGTTTCCTAACAGGGGTTCTCTCCTACGAGCAGTACTTC.

CDR3 loop: CASSLTGGNTEAFF. The CDR3 DNA reads as TGTGCCAGCAGTTTAACAGGGGGGAACACTGAAGCTTTCTTT. The V and J genes are TRBV7-9 and TRBJ1-1; 8 bases match TRBD1. The CDR3 loop spans 14 amino acids. After removal of 6 bases from V and 1 base from J, the junction contained 4 bases not matched to a gene. Looked up from germline, CDR1 is SEHNR and CDR2 is FQNEAQ (reference sequence).

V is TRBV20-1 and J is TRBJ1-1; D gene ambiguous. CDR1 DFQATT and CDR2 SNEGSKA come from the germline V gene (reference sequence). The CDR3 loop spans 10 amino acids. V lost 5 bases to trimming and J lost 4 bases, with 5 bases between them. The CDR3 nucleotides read TGCAGTGCTCCGGGCACTGAAGCTTTCTTT. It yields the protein CSAPGTEAFF.

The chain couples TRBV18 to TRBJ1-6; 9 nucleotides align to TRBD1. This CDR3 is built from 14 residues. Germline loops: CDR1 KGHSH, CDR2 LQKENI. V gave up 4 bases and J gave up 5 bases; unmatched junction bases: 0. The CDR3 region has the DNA TGTGCCAGCTCACGACAGGGGGATAATTCACCCCTCCACTTT. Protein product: CASSRQGDNSPLHF.

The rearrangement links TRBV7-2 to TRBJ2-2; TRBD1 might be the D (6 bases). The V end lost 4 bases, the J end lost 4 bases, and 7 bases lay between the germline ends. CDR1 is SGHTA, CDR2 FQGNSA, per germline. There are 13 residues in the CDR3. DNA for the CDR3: TGTGCCAGCAGCTCCAGGGGCACCGGGGAGCTGTTTTTT. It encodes CASSSRGTGELFF.

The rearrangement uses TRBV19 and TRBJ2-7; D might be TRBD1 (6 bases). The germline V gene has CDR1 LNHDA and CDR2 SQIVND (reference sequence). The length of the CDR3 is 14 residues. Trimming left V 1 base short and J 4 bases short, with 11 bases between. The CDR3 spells CASSIVKGEYEQYF. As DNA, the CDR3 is TGTGCCAGTAGTATAGTGAAGGGGGAGTACGAGCAGTACTTC.

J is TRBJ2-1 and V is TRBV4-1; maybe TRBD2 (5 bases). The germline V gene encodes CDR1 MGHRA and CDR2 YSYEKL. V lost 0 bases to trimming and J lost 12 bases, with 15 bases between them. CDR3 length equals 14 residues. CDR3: CASSQDVTTIMQFF. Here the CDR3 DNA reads TGCGCCAGCAGCCAAGATGTGACTACCATTATGCAGTTCTTC.

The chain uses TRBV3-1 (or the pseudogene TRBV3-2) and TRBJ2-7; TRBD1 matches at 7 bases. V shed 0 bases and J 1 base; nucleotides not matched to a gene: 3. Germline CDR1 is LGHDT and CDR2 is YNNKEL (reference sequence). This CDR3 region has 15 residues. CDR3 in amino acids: CASSQEGTVSYEQYF. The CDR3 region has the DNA TGTGCCAGCAGCCAAGAAGGGACAGTTTCCTACGAGCAGTACTTC.

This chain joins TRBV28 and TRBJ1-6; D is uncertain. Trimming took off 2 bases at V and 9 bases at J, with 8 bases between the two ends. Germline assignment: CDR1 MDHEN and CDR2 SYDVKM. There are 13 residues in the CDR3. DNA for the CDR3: TGTGCCAGCAGTTTACCTCGAGCTTCACCCCTCCACTTT. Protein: CASSLPRASPLHF.

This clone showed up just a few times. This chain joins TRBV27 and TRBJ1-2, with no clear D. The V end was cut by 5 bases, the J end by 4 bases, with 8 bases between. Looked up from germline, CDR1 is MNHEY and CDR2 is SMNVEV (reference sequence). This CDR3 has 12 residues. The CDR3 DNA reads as TGTGCCAGCAGTCCGGGGTCCTATGGCTACACCTTC. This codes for CASSPGSYGYTF.

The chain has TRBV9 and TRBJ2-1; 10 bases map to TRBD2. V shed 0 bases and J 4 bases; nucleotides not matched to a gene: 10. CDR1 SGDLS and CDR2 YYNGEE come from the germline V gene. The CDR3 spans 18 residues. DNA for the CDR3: TGTGCCAGCAGCGTAGAGGGGCTAGCGGGAGACTCTTACAATGAGCAGTTCTTC. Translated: CASSVEGLAGDSYNEQFF.

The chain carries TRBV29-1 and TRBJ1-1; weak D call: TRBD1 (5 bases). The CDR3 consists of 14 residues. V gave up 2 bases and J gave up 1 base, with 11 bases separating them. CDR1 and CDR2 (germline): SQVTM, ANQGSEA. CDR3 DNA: TGCAGCGTTGAAAGTGGGACTGGGAACACTGAAGCTTTCTTT. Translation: CSVESGTGNTEAFF.

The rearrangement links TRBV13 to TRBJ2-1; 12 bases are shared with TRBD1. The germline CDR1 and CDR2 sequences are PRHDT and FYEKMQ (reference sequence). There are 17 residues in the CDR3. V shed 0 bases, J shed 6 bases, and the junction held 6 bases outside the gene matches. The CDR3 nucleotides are TGTGCCAGCAGCTTAGGCGGGACAGGGGGCTTAAGCAATGAGCAGTTCTTC. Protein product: CASSLGGTGGLSNEQFF.

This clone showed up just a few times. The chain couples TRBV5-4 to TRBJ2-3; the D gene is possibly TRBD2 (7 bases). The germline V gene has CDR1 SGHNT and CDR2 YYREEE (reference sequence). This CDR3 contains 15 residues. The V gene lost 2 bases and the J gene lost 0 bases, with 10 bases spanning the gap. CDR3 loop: CASSLGGGSTDTQYF. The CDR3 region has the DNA TGTGCCAGCAGCTTAGGGGGGGGGAGCACAGATACGCAGTATTTT.

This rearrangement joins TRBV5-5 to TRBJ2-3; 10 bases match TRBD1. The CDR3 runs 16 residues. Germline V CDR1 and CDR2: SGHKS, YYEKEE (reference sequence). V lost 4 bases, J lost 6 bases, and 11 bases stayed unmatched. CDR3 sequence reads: CASSTPGQGYSDTQYF. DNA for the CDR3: TGTGCCAGCAGCACTCCGGGACAGGGGTATTCCGATACGCAGTATTTT.

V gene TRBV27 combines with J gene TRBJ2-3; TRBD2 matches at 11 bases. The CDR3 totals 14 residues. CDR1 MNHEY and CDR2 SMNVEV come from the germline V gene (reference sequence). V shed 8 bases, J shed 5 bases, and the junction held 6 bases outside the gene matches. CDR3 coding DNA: TGTGCCAGCCGAATACTAGCGGGAGAAGATACGCAGTATTTT. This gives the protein CASRILAGEDTQYF.